A selection of T cell receptor beta chains follows, all from one sample in a study of CD8+CD57+ T cells in acquired aplastic anemia. Using its own MiXCR run on the reads, TCRdb lists one record per CDR3 protein. The data hold just over 450,000 distinct CDR3 sequences, with over 25% observed a single time. The material sequenced was sorted CD4+, CD8+, or CD8+CD57+ T cells (not recorded which) from PBMCs. The receptors originated from a human donor with aplastic anemia. Each CDR3 is given with its conserved first and last residue.

J gene	V gene	CDR3 protein
TRBJ2-1	TRBV27	CASRTRGSFESDEQFF
TRBJ1-3	TRBV19	CATQSGLVSGNTIYF
TRBJ1-6	TRBV6-5	CASSYTGQGASPLHF
TRBJ1-5	TRBV10-2	CASSEQTGGFHQPQHF
TRBJ2-5	TRBV9	CASSVEQGSETQYF
TRBJ1-6	TRBV7-8	CASSPLTGTLRGSPLHF
TRBJ1-1	TRBV15	CATSRDHSKNTEAFF
TRBJ2-7	TRBV12-3/TRBV12-4	CASSSDRGSSYEQYF
TRBJ2-7	TRBV19	CASSPRQGALYEQYF
TRBJ2-7	TRBV20-1	CSAPGFGSGRREQYF
TRBJ1-5	TRBV20-1	CSARRQPDQPQHF
TRBJ1-2	TRBV7-9	CASSSGQGDGYTF
TRBJ2-7	TRBV12-3/TRBV12-4	CASRKDNSYEQYF
TRBJ1-4	TRBV2	CASSVGARGQKLFF
TRBJ2-5	TRBV5-1	CASSIGTSVQETQYF
TRBJ1-2	TRBV27	CAIKGQANNYGYTF
TRBJ2-2	TRBV6-5	CASSSSGSGELFF
TRBJ2-7	TRBV5-1	CASSLVTSGANTYEQYF
TRBJ2-2	TRBV24-1	CATSDGTGDFIWDTGELFF
TRBJ2-7	TRBV28	CASSTRNYEQYF
TRBJ1-1	TRBV19	CASTTTRGTEAFF
TRBJ1-1	TRBV29-1	CSAGSMNTEAFF
TRBJ2-7	TRBV30	CAWSVRRYSYEQYF
TRBJ1-1	TRBV9	CASRDSEDTEAFF
TRBJ2-7	TRBV20-1	CSAHRDRFEEQYF
TRBJ2-4	TRBV11-2	CASTLPGEAKNIQYF
TRBJ2-7	TRBV20-1	CSASLDRRDHYEQYF
TRBJ1-5	TRBV27	CASSEDRYQPQHF
TRBJ2-2	TRBV25-1	CASSPPSGRRTGELFF
TRBJ1-2	TRBV12-3/TRBV12-4	CASSNGQGAGGYTF
TRBJ1-5	TRBV20-1	CSALTTLDAYSDQPQHF
TRBJ1-2	TRBV19	CASSLRRPGTGNGYTF
TRBJ2-7	TRBV5-1	CASSLSSQAYGEQYF
TRBJ1-1	TRBV6-5	CASSWEGLYTEAFF
TRBJ1-1	TRBV12-3/TRBV12-4	CASRSTGATEAFF
TRBJ2-7	TRBV20-1	CSASWGQTYEQYF
TRBJ2-5	TRBV11-1	CASSLAPAGEETQYF
TRBJ1-5	TRBV24-1	CASGNREQPQHF
TRBJ1-1	TRBV29-1	CSVVQPNTEAFF
TRBJ2-2	TRBV10-2	CASSYSGKDTGELFF
TRBJ2-3	TRBV2	CASSPLVADTQYF
TRBJ2-2	TRBV10-3	CAISESLFETGELFF
TRBJ2-7	TRBV4-1	CASSHGVGGQLSSYEQYF
TRBJ2-1	TRBV7-9	CASSLGWELDEQFF
TRBJ1-6	TRBV7-2	CASSPYAGDSPLHF